Following are 2 T cell receptor beta chains from one sample sequenced in a study of cytomegalovirus exposure and HLA in healthy donors. Repertoires were generated with immunoSEQ multiplex PCR, while TCRdb's copy carries only in-frame clones and drops some. The data show some 170,000 clones, around 92% seen once. The specimen was PBMCs. The receptors shown here come from a woman aged 18-29 years in good health and CMV-seropositive.

V gene TRBV4-1 combines with J gene TRBJ2-4; D is unresolved. With 0 bases removed from V and 0 bases from J, the gap between germline ends came to 6 bases. The CDR3 is 15 residues long. The germline CDR1 and CDR2 sequences are MGHRA and YSYEKL. CDR3 protein: CASSQDILAKNIQYF. The CDR3 bases are TGCGCCAGCAGCCAAGATATCCTAGCCAAAAACATTCAGTACTTC.

The chain has TRBV4-1 and TRBJ1-4; TRBD1 matches 7 bases. Germline V gives CDR1 MGHRA, CDR2 YSYEKL. This CDR3 is 16 amino acids long. V was clipped by 2 bases and J by 5 bases; unmatched bases: 8. The CDR3 region is CASSQSLGTVNEKLFF. CDR3 DNA: TGCGCCAGCAGCCAAAGTCTGGGGACAGTGAATGAAAAACTGTTTTTT.